This TCR beta chain was captured in a study of blood T cell repertoires in COVID-19. Study details: Samples of COVID-19 (acute and convalescent) were obtained from the United States, Italy and Spain. Sample material is recorded as cDNA or gDNA derived from T cells, B-cell-depleted T cells, or PBMCs.

As processed by the authors: It was from reference gene primer amplification that nucleated cell counts were estimated. Profiling relied on immunoSEQ multiplex PCR, and the TCRdb table lists in-frame clones only, not all of them. The V and J calls and clone size are taken from that table; D and trimming were inferred from the DNA. The sample shows 120,000 or so clones, around 81% of them seen only once. This CDR3 is 16 amino acids long. The germline V gene has CDR1 MNHEY and CDR2 SMNVEV (reference sequence). V shed 5 bases, J shed 3 bases, and the junction held 10 bases outside the gene matches. Source material: peripheral blood. This sequence originates from a man in his sixties with acute or convalescent COVID-19. This chain joins TRBV27 and TRBJ2-5; the match to TRBD1 covers 9 bases. The CDR3 bases are TGTGCCAGCAGTCCAGGACAGGGGAGAGGCAAAGAGACCCAGTACTTC. Its translation: CASSPGQGRGKETQYF.